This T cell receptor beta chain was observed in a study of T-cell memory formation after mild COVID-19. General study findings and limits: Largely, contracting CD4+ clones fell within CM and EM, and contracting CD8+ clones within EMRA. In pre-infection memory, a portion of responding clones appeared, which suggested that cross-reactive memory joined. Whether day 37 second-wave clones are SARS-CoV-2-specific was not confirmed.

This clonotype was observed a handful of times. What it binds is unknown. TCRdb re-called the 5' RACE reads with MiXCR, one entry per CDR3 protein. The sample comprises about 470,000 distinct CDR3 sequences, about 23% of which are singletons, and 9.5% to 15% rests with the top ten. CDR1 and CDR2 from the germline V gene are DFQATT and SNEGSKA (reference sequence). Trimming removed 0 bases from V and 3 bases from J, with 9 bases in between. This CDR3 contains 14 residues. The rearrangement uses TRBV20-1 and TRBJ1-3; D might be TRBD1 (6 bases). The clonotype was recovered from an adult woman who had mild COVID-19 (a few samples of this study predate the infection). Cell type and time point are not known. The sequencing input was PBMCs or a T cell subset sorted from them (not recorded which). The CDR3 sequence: CSARDAGDGNTIYF. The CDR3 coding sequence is TGCAGTGCTAGAGATGCAGGGGATGGAAACACCATATATTTT.